The rows below give T cell receptor beta chains drawn from one sample of a study of T cells in Graves' hyperthyroidism and ophthalmopathy. TCRdb re-called the multiplex PCR reads with MiXCR, one entry per CDR3 protein. This sample carries about 400,000 distinct CDR3 sequences, more than 13% of them seen once, and the ten largest clones take 32%. Sequenced sample: blood. These TCRs come from a woman between 25 and 40 years old with Graves' hyperthyroidism. CDR3s include the opening cysteine and the closing phenylalanine or tryptophan. A D gene is named only where the DNA matches it firmly. Clone sizes are given selectively: once, few, many, or a class where the clone is expanded.

NA	many	TRBV7-7	TRBJ2-7	CASSLAEPYEQYF	TGTGCTAGCAGCTTAGCGGAACCCTACGAGCAGTACTTC
NA	many	TRBV5-5	TRBJ1-2	CASSPGGPNSGYGYTF	TGTGCCAGCAGCCCTGGAGGGCCCAACTCGGGCTATGGCTACACCTTC
NA	few	TRBV7-9	TRBJ2-3	CASSLYSGTLVTDTQYF	TGTGCCAGCAGCTTATACTCCGGGACATTGGTGACAGATACGCAGTATTTT
TRBD2	few	TRBV6-2/TRBV6-3	TRBJ2-3	CASRPGTSGRADTQYF	TGTGCCAGCAGACCCGGGACTAGCGGGAGAGCAGATACGCAGTATTTT
NA	many	TRBV5-5	TRBJ2-3	CASIITSSTDTQYF	TGTGCCAGCATCATTACTAGCAGCACAGATACGCAGTATTTT
TRBD1	few	TRBV10-3	TRBJ2-1	CAIRGLGGSYNEQFF	TGCGCCATCAGGGGGCTTGGCGGCTCCTACAATGAGCAGTTCTTC
NA	few	TRBV7-2	TRBJ2-7	CASSLDSVGSYEQYF	TGTGCCAGCAGCTTAGATTCGGTCGGCTCCTACGAGCAGTACTTC
NA	few	TRBV9	TRBJ1-2	CASSAGGGQNYGYTF	TGTGCCAGCAGCGCGGGGGGAGGGCAGAACTATGGCTACACCTTC
TRBD2	NA	TRBV6-2/TRBV6-3	TRBJ2-2	CASSRSGSAGELFF	TGTGCCAGCAGTCGTAGCGGGAGCGCCGGGGAGCTGTTTTTT
NA	few	TRBV29-1	TRBJ2-2	CSVGYHTGELFF	TGCAGCGTAGGCTACCACACCGGGGAGCTGTTTTTT
TRBD1	NA	TRBV29-1	TRBJ2-5	CSATGGETQYF	TGCAGCGCGACAGGGGGTGAGACCCAGTACTTC
NA	NA	TRBV5-1	TRBJ2-5	CASSSGWEETQYF	TGCGCCAGCAGTTCAGGGTGGGAAGAGACCCAGTACTTC
NA	few	TRBV12-3/TRBV12-4	TRBJ1-4	CASSLGSFNEKLFF	TGTGCCAGCAGTTTGGGCAGCTTTAATGAAAAACTGTTTTTT
TRBD1	once	TRBV4-1	TRBJ2-7	CASSGLKGGHEQYF	TGCGCCAGCAGCGGGCTAAAAGGGGGCCACGAGCAGTACTTC
NA	few	TRBV28	TRBJ2-2	CASPPPGQITGELFF	TGTGCCAGCCCTCCTCCGGGACAAATCACCGGGGAGCTGTTTTTT
NA	many	TRBV3-1	TRBJ2-1	CASSQSYNEQFF	TGTGCCAGCAGCCAATCCTACAATGAGCAGTTCTTC
NA	NA	TRBV7-9	TRBJ2-2	CASSLAAGTGELFF	TGTGCCAGCAGCTTAGCGGCTGGCACCGGGGAGCTGTTTTTT
TRBD2	NA	TRBV19	TRBJ2-1	CASSILSGRAGNEQFF	TGTGCCAGTAGTATCTTGAGCGGGAGGGCCGGCAATGAGCAGTTCTTC
NA	many	TRBV20-1	TRBJ2-1	CSASLTRGYNEQFF	TGCAGTGCTTCTCTTACTAGGGGGTACAATGAGCAGTTCTTC
NA	many	TRBV27	TRBJ1-5	CASSFNGGQPQHF	TGTGCCAGCAGTTTCAACGGTGGGCAGCCCCAGCATTTT
TRBD1	once	TRBV7-2	TRBJ1-6	CASSPRPGQDSYNSPLHF	TGTGCCAGCAGCCCCCGCCCTGGACAGGACTCCTATAATTCACCCCTCCACTTT
TRBD1	NA	TRBV24-1	TRBJ1-1	CATSDPEGQNIGGAFF	TGTGCCACCAGTGACCCTGAGGGACAGAACATCGGTGGAGCTTTCTTT
NA	NA	TRBV30	TRBJ2-1	CAWSSGGDEQFF	TGTGCCTGGAGCTCGGGGGGCGATGAGCAGTTCTTC
NA	NA	TRBV7-9	TRBJ1-2	CASRRFGRGRNFNYGYTF	TGTGCCAGCAGACGTTTCGGGCGGGGAAGGAACTTCAACTATGGCTACACCTTC
TRBD2	few	TRBV15	TRBJ2-3	CATSRGRTSGTTDTQYF	TGTGCCACCAGCAGAGGTAGGACTAGCGGGACCACAGATACGCAGTATTTT
NA	NA	TRBV3-1	TRBJ2-3	CASSQVNTQYF	TGTGCCAGCAGCCAAGTAAATACGCAGTATTTT
NA	many	TRBV7-8	TRBJ2-3	CASSRGSGSTDTQYF	TGTGCCAGCAGCCGAGGTAGCGGTAGCACAGATACGCAGTATTTT
NA	many	TRBV10-3	TRBJ1-5	CAISESGGTQPQHF	TGTGCCATCAGTGAGTCTGGGGGAACTCAGCCCCAGCATTTT
NA	NA	TRBV5-1	TRBJ2-3	CASSEGDLTDTQYF	TGCGCCAGCAGCGAGGGGGACCTCACAGATACGCAGTATTTT
NA	NA	TRBV5-4	TRBJ2-5	CASRAPYQETQYF	TGTGCCAGCAGAGCCCCGTACCAAGAGACCCAGTACTTC
NA	many	TRBV27	TRBJ2-7	CASSPIGRINEQYF	TGTGCCAGCAGTCCGATCGGACGGATAAACGAGCAGTACTTC
TRBD1	NA	TRBV27	TRBJ2-7	CASRLGQGFYEQYF	TGTGCCAGCAGACTGGGACAGGGGTTCTACGAGCAGTACTTC
TRBD2	NA	TRBV5-1	TRBJ2-7	CASSQRGTSGKKDSYEQYF	TGCGCCAGCAGCCAACGTGGGACTAGCGGGAAGAAGGACAGCTACGAGCAGTACTTC
NA	many	TRBV3-1	TRBJ2-3	CASSPIAGTSTDTQYF	TGTGCCAGCAGCCCCATAGCTGGAACTAGCACAGATACGCAGTATTTT
NA	many	TRBV27	TRBJ2-2	CASSLPNTRGPNTGELFF	TGTGCCAGCAGTTTGCCGAACACCAGGGGACCGAACACCGGGGAGCTGTTTTTT
NA	NA	TRBV24-1	TRBJ2-1	CATSLLGQQFF	TGTGCCACCAGTCTCCTGGGGCAGCAGTTCTTC
TRBD1	many	TRBV20-1	TRBJ2-7	CSAWGQGDEQYF	TGCAGTGCTTGGGGACAGGGGGACGAGCAGTACTTC
TRBD1	few	TRBV6-1	TRBJ2-7	CASSEVWQGAYEQYF	TGTGCCAGCAGTGAAGTATGGCAGGGGGCGTACGAGCAGTACTTC
NA	NA	TRBV4-1	TRBJ2-7	CASSQEEPGVHEQYF	TGCGCCAGCAGCCAAGAAGAACCAGGGGTCCACGAGCAGTACTTC